This T cell receptor (beta chain) emerged from a study of T cell repertoires in cytomegalovirus infection. Each CDR3 protein is one row after TCRdb ran MiXCR on the reads. The sample yields fewer than 400,000 distinct CDR3 sequences, roughly 18% seen once. This clonotype turned up a few times. This CDR3 has 15 residues. Germline-derived CDR1 and CDR2 are SGHRS and YFSETQ. The germline V and J ends were trimmed by 0 bases and 7 bases, with 11 bases remaining between them. The V gene is TRBV5-1, the J gene TRBJ1-6; tentatively, D is TRBD1 (5 bases). The specimen sequenced was PBMCs. The TCR comes from a human donor in good health (CMV status not recorded). Some clones in this sample may be carry-over from other donors' samples. CDR3 sequence reads: CASSLGQGSNSPLHF. CDR3 DNA sequence: TGCGCCAGCAGCTTGGGGCAGGGAAGCAATTCACCCCTCCACTTT.